This T cell receptor beta chain was captured in a study of beta chain features in type 1 diabetes. Since all of the isolated RNA was reverse transcribed, expressed TCRB transcripts were what got sequenced. It was found that naive, central memory and regulatory T cell samples averaged around 3.5 million reads. Sequencing used immunoSEQ multiplex PCR; TCRdb keeps in-frame clones, though not all of them. The top ten clones hold about 0.014% of a sample with approximately 330,000 clones, approximately 11% of them seen once. This clone was observed a handful of times. V trimming: 7 bases; J trimming: 2 bases; junction bases outside the gene matches: 6. The CDR3 spans 13 residues. Germline V lookup: CDR1 SQVTM, CDR2 ANQGSEA.

The receptor's source is a woman younger than 45 in good health. V and J are TRBV29-1 and TRBJ2-3; 7 positions match TRBD1. The sequenced sample was naive CD4+ T cells from blood. The CDR3 reads CSAKQGITDTQYF. CDR3 sequence (DNA): TGCAGCGCGAAACAGGGGATCACAGATACGCAGTATTTT.